The 13 T cell receptor beta chains presented below share a single source sample, sequenced in a study of blood T cells in healthy people across ages. It was with a sample-barcoded 5' primer and a J-beta primer mix that a second PCR of about 7 to 12 cycles was run. TCRdb re-derived calls from the 5' RACE reads in MiXCR, one entry per CDR3 protein. Of 1.5 million or so distinct CDR3 sequences in the sample, roughly 40% were seen once. Source material: blood. The source of these receptors is a woman between 18 and 29 years old in good health.

V and J are TRBV3-1 and TRBJ1-1, with D tentatively TRBD1 (5 bases). Trimming shortened V by 2 bases and J by 1 base, and 11 bases separated the two germline ends. The V gene's germline CDR1 is LGHDT and CDR2 YNNKEL (reference sequence). There are 15 residues in the CDR3. The CDR3 spells CASSQPTGENTEAFF. Written as DNA, the CDR3 is TGTGCCAGCAGCCAACCAACAGGAGAGAACACTGAAGCTTTCTTT.

The chain is built from TRBV7-6 and TRBJ2-7, with 8 bases fitting TRBD2. Germline V lookup: CDR1 SGHVS, CDR2 FNYEAQ. The CDR3 has 15 residues. V was clipped by 5 bases and J by 7 bases; unmatched bases: 13. CDR3 amino acids: CASSMLAGGTGEQYF. The CDR3 DNA sequence: TGTGCCAGCAGCATGCTAGCGGGTGGTACTGGAGAGCAGTACTTC.

The chain carries TRBV28 and TRBJ2-7, with TRBD1 matching 8 bases. CDR1 is MDHEN and CDR2 is SYDVKM in the germline V gene. The V segment lost 7 bases and the J segment 4 bases; nucleotides outside the gene matches: 6. The CDR3 consists of 13 residues. The CDR3 sequence: CASKQGGLYEQYF. The CDR3 DNA reads TGTGCCAGCAAACAGGGGGGCCTTTACGAGCAGTACTTC.

CDR3 in amino acids: CASSQGSPKEAFF. The CDR3 nucleotides are TGTGCCAGCAGCCAAGGCTCCCCCAAGGAAGCTTTCTTT. The chain employs TRBV3-1 and TRBJ1-1, with D unclear. CDR3 length: 13 amino acids. With 1 base removed from V and 8 bases from J, the gap between germline ends came to 11 bases. Germline V lookup: CDR1 LGHDT, CDR2 YNNKEL (reference sequence).

The rearrangement uses TRBV28 and TRBJ2-7; no clear D gene. Trimming took 6 bases from V and 2 from J, leaving 17 bases between them. CDR1 and CDR2 from the germline V gene are MDHEN and SYDVKM. This CDR3 has 15 residues. CDR3 in amino acids: CASSPYIREPYEQYF. The CDR3 bases are TGTGCCAGCAGCCCCTATATACGAGAGCCCTACGAGCAGTACTTC.

The sample holds a few counts of this clonotype. V gene TRBV12-3 or TRBV12-4 combines with J gene TRBJ2-2; D remains unclear. Between the trimmed V and J ends, which lost 3 bases and 5 bases, there was a span of 10 bases. The CDR3 extends over 14 amino acids. The CDR3 DNA is TGTGCCAGCAGTTTTATGCTGGGAACCGGGGAGCTGTTTTTT. This translates into CASSFMLGTGELFF.

On this clonotype: Mismatch with germline at one junction end may stem from a read error. This chain joins TRBV2 and TRBJ1-2; 7 bases align to TRBD1. Looked up from germline, CDR1 is SNHLY and CDR2 is FYNNEI. The CDR3 loop spans 15 amino acids. The CDR3 DNA sequence: TGTGCCAGCAGAGCGGAGGAGGGGGCGAACTATGGCTACGCCTTC. This encodes CASRAEEGANYGYAF.

The rearrangement joins TRBV6-1 to TRBJ2-5, with 15 bases identical to TRBD2. With V trimmed by 7 bases and J by 11 bases, 5 bases remained unmatched. The CDR3 loop spans 13 amino acids. Germline V CDR1 and CDR2: MNHNS, SASEGT. CDR3 coding DNA: TGTGCCAGCACCGGACTAGCGGGAGGGCCTCAGTACTTC. This codes for CASTGLAGGPQYF.

The chain links TRBV27 to TRBJ2-2, with TRBD2 matching 10 bases. The CDR3 covers 16 residues. Looked up from germline, CDR1 is MNHEY and CDR2 is SMNVEV (reference sequence). Trimming at V came to 8 bases and at J to 0 bases, leaving 6 bases not matched to a gene. The CDR3 coding sequence is TGTGCCAGCGGATTCCTAGCGGGGGCGAACACCGGGGAGCTGTTTTTT. This sequence encodes CASGFLAGANTGELFF.

This clonotype was found a few times. The rearrangement joins TRBV10-3 to TRBJ1-5; D call uncertain. Trimming removed 1 base from V and 1 base from J, with 5 bases in between. The V gene's germline CDR1 is ENHRY and CDR2 SYGVKD. CDR3 length: 14 residues. CDR3 nucleotide sequence: TGTGCCATCAGTGAGTACGGAAGCAATCAGCCCCAGCATTTT. This sequence encodes CAISEYGSNQPQHF.

The chain has TRBV11-2 and TRBJ2-1, with D possibly called TRBD1 or TRBD2 (5 bases each). Germline V gene lookup returns CDR1 SGHAT and CDR2 FQNNGV. CDR3 length: 13 amino acids. V lost 2 bases to trimming and J lost 9 bases, with 11 bases between them. DNA of the CDR3: TGTGCCAGCAGCTTATCGGATGGGACTGAGCAGTTCTTC. Encoded protein: CASSLSDGTEQFF.

This clonotype has more than one count but fewer than ten. CDR3 region: CASRRNRVEDTQYF. Written as DNA, the CDR3 is TGTGCCAGCCGGAGAAACAGGGTAGAAGATACGCAGTATTTT. The J gene is TRBJ2-3, the V gene TRBV6-5; a weak D match, TRBD1 (6 bases). Per germline, CDR1 MNHEY and CDR2 SVGAGI. The CDR3 is made up of 14 amino acids. Trimming took 8 bases from V and 5 from J, leaving 17 bases between them.

The chain joins TRBV9 to TRBJ2-1; 9 nucleotides line up with TRBD2. CDR1 SGDLS and CDR2 YYNGEE come from the germline V gene. The CDR3 spans 15 residues. V trimming: 4 bases; J trimming: 8 bases; junction bases outside the gene matches: 10. CDR3: CASSSVGGGADEQFF. Written as DNA, the CDR3 is TGTGCCAGCAGCTCCGTGGGCGGGGGGGCCGATGAGCAGTTCTTC.